The next 21 T cell receptor beta chains were all read from a single sample in a study of pediatric ulcerative colitis. One to two pinch biopsies were taken from the rectum during colonoscopy. The data were produced by immunoSEQ multiplex PCR, yet TCRdb's version contains in-frame clones alone and is incomplete. Of 8,500 to 13,000 clones in the sample, approximately 85% are singletons; the top ten hold 3% to 4%. Sequencing input: gut tissue. Receptor source: a girl between 10 and 17 years old who was a control in a study of pediatric ulcerative colitis.

This chain joins TRBV6-5 and TRBJ2-6; 7 bases agree with TRBD1. The CDR3 runs to 15 residues. V shed 7 bases, J shed 3 bases, and the junction held 6 bases outside the gene matches. The germline CDR1 and CDR2 sequences are MNHEY and SVGAGI. CDR3 sequence reads: CASIRQGSGANVLTF. The CDR3 bases are TGTGCCAGCATTAGACAGGGCAGTGGGGCCAACGTCCTGACTTTC.

The V and J genes are TRBV7-9 and TRBJ1-1; D gene ambiguous. The CDR3 is made up of 14 amino acids. V was cut by 1 base and J by 1 base, with 7 bases left in between. Germline V gives CDR1 SEHNR, CDR2 FQNEAQ (reference sequence). The CDR3 loop reads CASSLEHRNTEAFF. The CDR3 DNA sequence: TGTGCCAGCAGCTTAGAACACCGGAACACTGAAGCTTTCTTT. Together with reference TRBV7-9 and TRBJ1-1, the CDR3 gives the full variable domain: DTGVSQNPRHKITKRGQNVTFRCDPISEHNRLYWYRQTLGQGPEFLTYFQNEAQLEKSRLLSDRFSAERPKGSFSTLEIQRTEQGDSAMYLCASSLEHRNTEAFFGQGTRLTVV.

The V gene is TRBV28, the J gene TRBJ1-2; D gene uncertain. V was trimmed by 10 bases and J by 1 base, leaving 10 bases between them. Germline V gives CDR1 MDHEN, CDR2 SYDVKM. This CDR3 is built from 12 residues. The CDR3 is CATDGNNYGYTF. CDR3 in DNA: TGTGCCACCGACGGGAATAACTATGGCTACACCTTC.

J is TRBJ2-1 and V is TRBV6-1; 7 bases align to TRBD1. Germline lookup yields CDR1 MNHNS and CDR2 SASEGT. Unmatched junction bases numbered 10, after V lost 7 bases and J lost 4 bases. This CDR3 is 15 amino acids long. In nucleotides, the CDR3 is TGTGCCAGCACCCGGGACAGAAACGCTTACAATGAGCAGTTCTTC. Encoded protein: CASTRDRNAYNEQFF.

The gene calls are TRBV7-9 and TRBJ1-1, with D unresolved. The CDR3 sequence is 13 residues long. CDR1 and CDR2 from the germline V gene are SEHNR and FQNEAQ (reference sequence). The V and J ends lost 1 base and 5 bases respectively, with 8 bases between them. This CDR3 is CASSLERGTEAFF. Here the CDR3 DNA reads TGTGCCAGCAGCTTAGAGCGGGGTACTGAAGCTTTCTTT.

The V call is TRBV6-1, the J call TRBJ2-7, with D possibly TRBD1 on 5 matching bases. CDR1 is MNHNS, CDR2 SASEGT, per germline. V was pared by 3 bases and J by 3 bases, with 12 bases between. This CDR3 spans 14 amino acids. The DNA of the CDR3 is TGTGCCAGCAGTGAGCCAGGGTCGGGCTACGAGCAGTACTTC. As protein: CASSEPGSGYEQYF.

V gene TRBV9 combines with J gene TRBJ1-1, with D possibly TRBD1 on 6 matching bases. This CDR3 spans 15 amino acids. V lost 0 bases to trimming and J lost 5 bases, with 14 bases between them. CDR1 is SGDLS and CDR2 is YYNGEE in the germline V gene. The CDR3 sequence: CASSVAGQPGTEAFF. Written as DNA, the CDR3 is TGTGCCAGCAGCGTAGCTGGACAGCCGGGAACTGAAGCTTTCTTT.

This chain uses TRBV5-1 with TRBJ2-2, with a weak D call TRBD1 (6 bases). Germline CDR1 SGHRS, CDR2 YFSETQ. V lost 0 bases to trimming and J lost 4 bases, with 10 bases between them. CDR3 length equals 15 residues. CDR3 sequence reads: CASSLEGRGTGELFF. In nucleotides, the CDR3 is TGCGCCAGCAGCTTGGAGGGCAGGGGCACCGGGGAGCTGTTTTTT.

CDR3 nucleotide sequence: TGTGCCTGGAGTGTAGGATCACATGAGCAGTTCTTC. This encodes CAWSVGSHEQFF. The genes are TRBV30 and TRBJ2-1; no clear D. In germline, CDR1 is GTSNPN, CDR2 SVGIG (reference sequence). There are 12 residues in the CDR3. The ends were cut back, 0 bases at V and 8 bases at J, with 8 bases in the middle.

This sequence joins TRBV19 and TRBJ2-6, with 8 bases lining up with TRBD1. From germline, CDR1 is LNHDA and CDR2 SQIVND (reference sequence). This CDR3 comprises 15 residues. Losses at the gene ends were 8 bases for V and 0 bases for J; bases not matched to a gene: 3. The CDR3 protein is CASWTGSSGANVLTF. The CDR3 DNA reads TGTGCCAGTTGGACAGGGAGCTCTGGGGCCAACGTCCTGACTTTC. Full variable domain (remainder filled in from reference TRBV19 and TRBJ2-6): DGGITQSPKYLFRKEGQNVTLSCEQNLNHDAMYWYRQDPGQGLRLIYYSQIVNDFQKGDIAEGYSVSREKKESFPLTVTSAQKNPTAFYLCASWTGSSGANVLTFGAGSRLTVL.

V and J are TRBV5-1 and TRBJ2-2, with D perhaps given as TRBD1 or TRBD2 (6 bases each). The germline V and J ends were trimmed by 0 bases and 0 bases, with 12 bases remaining between them. From germline, CDR1 is SGHRS and CDR2 YFSETQ. The CDR3 is 17 amino acids. The CDR3 reads CASSLAPGAPNTGELFF. In nucleotides, the CDR3 is TGCGCCAGCAGCTTGGCCCCGGGGGCCCCGAACACCGGGGAGCTGTTTTTT.

The chain joins TRBV4-1 to TRBJ1-1, with D maybe TRBD1 (5 bases). The V end was cut by 4 bases, the J end by 7 bases, with 13 bases between. CDR1 is MGHRA, CDR2 YSYEKL, per germline. This CDR3 is built from 13 residues. The CDR3: CASSLGTYVEAFF. Written as DNA, the CDR3 is TGCGCCAGCAGCCTCGGGACCTACGTTGAAGCTTTCTTT.

This sequence joins TRBV5-1 and TRBJ2-2, with 9 positions matching TRBD2. With V trimmed by 0 bases and J by 1 base, 4 bases remained unmatched. CDR1 and CDR2 (germline): SGHRS, YFSETQ. The CDR3 totals 17 residues. CDR3 sequence reads: CASSLEVAGVNTGELFF. In nucleotides, the CDR3 is TGCGCCAGCAGCTTGGAGGTAGCGGGGGTGAACACCGGGGAGCTGTTTTTT. Full variable domain (outside the CDR3, taken from reference TRBV5-1 and TRBJ2-2): KAGVTQTPRYLIKTRGQQVTLSCSPISGHRSVSWYQQTPGQGLQFLFEYFSETQRNKGNFPGRFSGRQFSNSRSEMNVSTLELGDSALYLCASSLEVAGVNTGELFFGEGSRLTVL.

V gene TRBV19 combines with J gene TRBJ2-1, with 7 bases lining up with TRBD2. With 5 bases clipped from V and 4 bases from J, the junction kept 8 bases outside the gene matches. The germline gives CDR1 LNHDA, CDR2 SQIVND (reference sequence). The CDR3 contains 15 residues. The CDR3: CASSLSSGNYNEQFF. The DNA of the CDR3 is TGTGCCAGTAGTTTATCTAGCGGAAATTACAATGAGCAGTTCTTC.

The chain is built from TRBV7-8 and TRBJ2-1; 9 bases are shared with TRBD2. There are 16 residues in the CDR3. V shed 5 bases, J shed 4 bases, and the junction held 9 bases outside the gene matches. CDR1 is SGHVS and CDR2 is FQNEAQ in the germline V gene. CDR3 sequence: CASSPRGSGSYNEQFF. As DNA, the CDR3 is TGTGCCAGCAGCCCGAGGGGTAGCGGGAGTTACAATGAGCAGTTCTTC.

The chain carries TRBV19 and TRBJ2-2, with TRBD2 as a possible D gene (5 bases). Germline assignment: CDR1 LNHDA and CDR2 SQIVND (reference sequence). This CDR3 spans 16 amino acids. Trimming removed 2 bases from V and 2 bases from J, with 12 bases in between. The CDR3 bases are TGTGCCAGTAGTATAAGTGGCAGGACTAACACCGGGGAGCTGTTTTTT. This codes for CASSISGRTNTGELFF.

The J gene is TRBJ2-7, the V gene TRBV21-1; TRBD1, the table's D call, lacks a check against the DNA. TRBV21-1 is an annotated pseudogene. The CDR3 contains 16 residues. The CDR3 protein is CASSQRGDRGLYEQYF. CDR3 nucleotide sequence: TGTGCCAGCAGCCAAAGGGGGGACAGGGGGCTGTACGAGCAGTACTTC.

The chain uses TRBV4-1 and TRBJ2-1, with D possibly matching TRBD1 (6 bases). The CDR3 extends over 15 amino acids. CDR1 MGHRA and CDR2 YSYEKL come from the germline V gene. V lost 2 bases, J lost 5 bases, and 13 bases lay in between. CDR3 protein: CASSQQGQLDNEQFF. As DNA, the CDR3 is TGCGCCAGCAGCCAACAGGGACAACTAGACAATGAGCAGTTCTTC.

Sample share makes this clone medium-sized (0.01 to 0.1%). V usage is TRBV6-1 and J usage is TRBJ2-5; 7 nucleotides agree with TRBD2. The CDR3 covers 15 residues. Germline V gene sequence: CDR1 MNHNS, CDR2 SASEGT. Trimming removed 0 bases from V and 5 bases from J; junction bases left unmatched: 6. The CDR3 reads CASSEAAGEWETQYF. Written as DNA, the CDR3 is TGTGCCAGCAGTGAAGCGGCGGGGGAGTGGGAGACCCAGTACTTC.

The chain employs TRBV10-2 and TRBJ2-5; no clear D gene. The CDR3 runs 11 residues. Germline-derived CDR1 and CDR2 are WSHSY and SAAADI. Trimming took off 6 bases at V and 4 bases at J, with 6 bases between the two ends. CDR3 coding DNA: TGCGCCAGCAGGGTAGCAGAGACCCAGTACTTC. The encoded protein is CASRVAETQYF.

The chain recombines TRBV5-1 with TRBJ1-1; tentatively, D is TRBD1 (6 bases). This CDR3 is built from 15 residues. Germline CDR1 reads SGHRS; CDR2 reads YFSETQ. V lost 5 bases and J 5 bases, leaving 19 bases between the germline ends. CDR3 sequence (DNA): TGCGCCAGCAGTTTTACAGGGAGCGAGGCTACTGAAGCTTTCTTT. It codes for CASSFTGSEATEAFF.